Each of the 2 T cell receptor beta chains below was sequenced from the same sample in a study of blood T cell repertoires in COVID-19. Sequenced by immunoSEQ multiplex PCR; TCRdb stores in-frame clones only, minus some. The sample yields some 45,000 clones, roughly 87% seen once. Sequencing was performed on peripheral blood. The receptors originated from a human donor in a cohort sampled during active COVID-19.

V gene TRBV19 combines with J gene TRBJ1-2; tentative D call: TRBD1 (5 bases). Germline V gene lookup returns CDR1 LNHDA and CDR2 SQIVND (reference sequence). The V and J ends lost 2 bases and 6 bases respectively, with 10 bases between them. The length of the CDR3 is 13 residues. CDR3 sequence (DNA): TGTGCCAGTAGTATATCAGGGATCAATGGCTACACCTTC. Translating gives CASSISGINGYTF.

The chain has TRBV4-3 and TRBJ2-7; maybe TRBD1 (9 bases). Germline values: CDR1 LGHNA, CDR2 YSLEER. The CDR3 is made up of 16 amino acids. The V and J ends lost 5 bases and 0 bases respectively, with 17 bases between them. The CDR3 DNA is TGCGCCAGCAGCGCTGGGACAGGGACTAGCTCCTACGAGCAGTACTTC. Its translation is CASSAGTGTSSYEQYF.